Listed here is a single TCR beta chain. Its antigen specificity is not known. The sample holds no much larger clone one base away, and base qualities are not on file. The data belong to a study of beta chain features in type 1 diabetes listed by TCRdb under 2018. Regarding the complete study: Mean age, gender distribution, total cell number and subset yield did not differ between patients and healthy donors. A total of roughly 100 million sorted cells were examined across all samples, and the number of cells per subset was strongly correlated with RNA yield. In the study, recently diagnosed type 1 diabetes patients and matched healthy donors were compared on the TCRB repertoires of their sorted circulating CD4+ T cell subsets. Regulatory and stem cell-like memory subsets were isolated from only 8 patients and roughly 8 healthy donors, whereas naive and central memory subsets came from all 30 or so donors.

The entire amount of isolated RNA was reverse transcribed using the High Capacity cDNA Reverse Transcription Kit, so the sequenced TCRB transcripts were expressed ones. Naive, central memory and regulatory T cell samples underwent deep immunoSEQ sequencing, averaging around 3.6 million total reads per sample. Sorted cells were lysed in RLT buffer and RNA was extracted with DNase-treated RNeasy Micro or Mini kits, depending on cell number. To prevent cross-contamination, every cell subset was processed on its own, while patient and healthy donor samples were processed together. The immunoSEQ multiplex PCR was used to amplify TCRB sequences from cDNA, yielding 87-bp fragments that span the CDR3 region. Amplicons were sequenced on the Illumina HiSeq platform. The paper's processing steps were these. PCR bias was corrected computationally using synthetic template baselines, and reads within Hamming distance 2 were collapsed, with unmergeable singletons discarded. Reads were aligned against IMGT so that V, D and J genes, CDR3 length and insertions or deletions at six rearrangement sites could be assigned. Within each subset, clonotype counts were normalized to sorted cell number, after which true diversity and Gini coefficients were computed with the tcR R package. The overlap coefficient, calculated on TCRB nucleotide sequences, was used to quantify repertoire sharing. TCRdb mirrors the immuneACCESS table, restricted to in-frame sequences. Some clones are absent from its copies; in checked studies, under half trace to an unresolved V gene, and the reason for the others is unknown. V and J calls and clone size are given by that table; D and trimming were obtained from the DNA. Counted in this sample were 150,000 to 190,000 clones; about 7.3% of them appeared once. In total, the top ten clones hold approximately 0.69% of the sample.

A single peripheral blood draw of approximately 110 mL on average was collected from each donor into heparinised tubes. Using a panel that included CD45RO, CCR7, CD25, CD127, CD95 and CD27, naive, central memory, regulatory and stem cell-like memory CD4+ T cells were sorted on a BD FACSAria II. All sorted populations exceeded 95% purity. PBMCs were isolated right away by Lymphoprep density gradient centrifugation and were stained directly, without culture. So that batch effects would be minimized, each experiment stained and sorted samples in pairs, pairing one healthy donor with one patient. Results the study describes overall, beyond this receptor: A moderate but significant shortening of TCRB CDR3 length was observed in type 1 diabetes patients in all four CD4+ subsets. Because cDNA rather than genomic DNA was sequenced, highly expressing activated cells could have been over-represented, although no difference in activation and CD3 levels was found between groups. HLA sub-analyses involved small numbers of individuals, so any influence of HLA type on TCRB rearrangement remained unresolved. Patients with type 1 diabetes made fewer insertions and deleted more nucleotides at VDJ recombination sites, implying thymic rearrangement abnormalities. Naive, central memory and regulatory TCRB repertoires appeared to be more alike among patients than among healthy donors. Shorter templates might have been favored by PCR, but patient and control samples were amplified and corrected together, so both groups would have been affected equally by any skew.

Sequencing was performed on central memory CD4+ T cells from blood. The clonotype originates from a man aged 18 to 29 in good health.

The DNA sequence is TGTGCCAGCAGCTTATCGGCAGGTGGAACCACAGATACGCAGTATTTT. This codes for CASSLSAGGTTDTQYF. This sequence uses TRBV7-2 and TRBJ2-3, with no confidently assigned D gene. From the cysteine through the phenylalanine, the CDR3 covers 16 amino acids. Left in the record is the CDR3 DNA by itself, 48 bases read in frame from the first base. CDR1 SGHTA and CDR2 FQGNSA are derived from the germline V gene. Deletion took 2 bases off V and 2 bases off J, with a span of 14 bases between the germline ends.